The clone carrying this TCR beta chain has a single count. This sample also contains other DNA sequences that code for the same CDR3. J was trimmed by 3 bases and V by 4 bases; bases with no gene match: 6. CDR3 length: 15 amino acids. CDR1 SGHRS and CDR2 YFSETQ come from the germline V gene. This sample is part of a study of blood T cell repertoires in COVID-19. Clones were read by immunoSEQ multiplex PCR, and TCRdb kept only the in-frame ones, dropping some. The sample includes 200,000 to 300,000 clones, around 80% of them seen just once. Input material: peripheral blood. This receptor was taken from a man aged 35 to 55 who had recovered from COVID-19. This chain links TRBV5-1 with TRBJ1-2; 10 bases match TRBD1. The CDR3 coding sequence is TGCGCCAGCAGCCCGACGGGGACAGGGGACTATGGCTACACCTTC. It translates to CASSPTGTGDYGYTF.